These 23 T cell receptor beta chains share one sample of origin, sequenced in a study of shared clonotypes between healthy human individuals. Profiled with immunoSEQ multiplex PCR; TCRdb holds only in-frame clones, not every one. The sample consists of 950,000 to 1,100,000 clones, about 75% of them appearing once. The sequenced sample consisted of memory CD4+ T cells sorted from blood. Subset defined: CD45RA-negative fraction. The receptor source for this set is a young man in good health.

This clone has just a few counts. The V call is TRBV7-9, the J call TRBJ1-1; D is undetermined. V lost 5 bases to trimming and J lost 5 bases, with 18 bases between them. The germline gives CDR1 SEHNR, CDR2 FQNEAQ (reference sequence). CDR3 length: 15 residues. CDR3 residues: CASSPGLHHATEAFF. As DNA, the CDR3 is TGTGCCAGCAGCCCTGGACTTCACCATGCAACTGAAGCTTTCTTT.

The CDR3 protein is CASLPTGNSPLHF. The CDR3 region has the DNA TGTGCCAGCCTACCGACGGGAAATTCACCCCTCCACTTT. This chain joins TRBV6-1 and TRBJ1-6, with no clear D. V was shortened by 8 bases and J by 7 bases, with 12 bases between the two germline ends. The CDR3 has 13 residues. Germline V gene lookup returns CDR1 MNHNS and CDR2 SASEGT.

The gene calls are TRBV7-9 and TRBJ2-1; no reliable D call. CDR3 length equals 13 residues. Trimming removed 1 base from V and 9 bases from J, with 10 bases in between. Germline loops: CDR1 SEHNR, CDR2 FQNEAQ (reference sequence). CDR3 sequence reads: CASSLDRAVEQFF. The CDR3 coding sequence is TGTGCCAGCAGCTTAGATCGGGCGGTTGAGCAGTTCTTC.

This clone was seen a handful of times. This chain links TRBV30 with TRBJ1-5, with D unresolved. Germline lookup yields CDR1 GTSNPN and CDR2 SVGIG (reference sequence). The CDR3 contains 14 residues. Trimming left V 1 base short and J 6 bases short, with 13 bases between. CDR3 sequence reads: CAWSGQRHLQPQHF. In DNA, the CDR3 is TGTGCCTGGAGTGGGCAAAGACATCTTCAGCCCCAGCATTTT.

This clone was detected once. V usage is TRBV5-6 and J usage is TRBJ1-6, with D possibly being TRBD1 (6 bases). From germline, CDR1 is SGHDT and CDR2 YYEEEE. The CDR3 spans 15 residues. V dropped 4 bases and J dropped 7 bases, with 15 bases sitting between them. CDR3 residues: CASSPDSGTNSPLHF. The CDR3 DNA follows: TGTGCCAGCAGCCCCGACTCAGGGACAAATTCACCCCTCCACTTT.

The chain couples TRBV5-1 to TRBJ2-7; no clear D gene. This CDR3 is built from 14 residues. The germline V gene has CDR1 SGHRS and CDR2 YFSETQ. Deletions cut 3 bases from V and 0 bases from J, with 10 bases between. This CDR3 reads CASSSTASSYEQYF. CDR3 in DNA: TGCGCCAGCAGCTCAACAGCGAGCTCCTACGAGCAGTACTTC.

This clone was seen a single time. The rearrangement links TRBV5-4 to TRBJ2-7; 8 nucleotides line up with TRBD2. The germline CDR1 and CDR2 sequences are SGHNT and YYREEE (reference sequence). The V gene end was trimmed by 5 bases and the J gene end by 2 bases; junction bases not matched to a gene: 6. The CDR3 contains 14 residues. CDR3 bases: TGTGCCAGCAGACGGGCGGGAGGAACCTACGAGCAGTACTTC. Its translation: CASRRAGGTYEQYF.

This clone was observed a single time. The chain is built from TRBV11-2 and TRBJ1-6, with D unclear. This CDR3 contains 15 residues. Germline CDR1 and CDR2: SGHAT and FQNNGV. V lost 5 bases and J lost 2, with 10 bases in between. In DNA, the CDR3 is TGTGCCAGCAGCCCGGGTGTGACCTATAATTCACCCCTCCACTTT. Its translation: CASSPGVTYNSPLHF.

The chain employs TRBV29-1 and TRBJ2-1, with TRBD2 matching 12 bases. The CDR3 length is 16 residues. From germline, CDR1 is SQVTM and CDR2 ANQGSEA. V lost 7 bases and J lost 1; bases outside the gene matches: 8. The CDR3 loop is CSALGLAGGSYNEQFF. The CDR3 coding sequence is TGCAGCGCACTGGGACTAGCGGGTGGGTCCTACAATGAGCAGTTCTTC.

About this clone itself: The sample has other DNA sequences that encode this CDR3 too. V and J are TRBV2 and TRBJ2-5; no firm D call. The CDR3 spans 11 residues. V was pared by 3 bases and J by 1 base, with 0 bases between. In germline, CDR1 is SNHLY, CDR2 FYNNEI. The CDR3 loop reads CASSDQETQYF. In DNA form, the CDR3 reads TGTGCCAGCAGTGACCAAGAGACCCAGTACTTC.

This clone was observed a handful of times. The sample contains more than one DNA sequence encoding this CDR3. CDR3 protein: CASSYRNTEAFF. The CDR3 coding sequence is TGTGCCAGCAGTTACAGGAACACTGAAGCTTTCTTT. The chain combines TRBV6-5 with TRBJ1-1; D is undetermined. The CDR3 length is 12 residues. The V end was cut by 2 bases, the J end by 1 base, with 2 bases between. Germline values: CDR1 MNHEY, CDR2 SVGAGI.

This clone was counted only a few times. This chain connects TRBV28 to TRBJ1-5; D is uncertain. Trimming took off 5 bases at V and 2 bases at J, with 10 bases between the two ends. This CDR3 contains 14 residues. Germline V gene sequence: CDR1 MDHEN, CDR2 SYDVKM. The DNA of the CDR3 is TGTGCCAGCAGTCGATCGGCGGGCAATCAGCCCCAGCATTTT. Its protein is CASSRSAGNQPQHF.

The genes are TRBV11-2 and TRBJ2-7; no clear D gene. The CDR3 extends over 12 amino acids. Per germline, CDR1 SGHAT and CDR2 FQNNGV. V lost 3 bases, J lost 3 bases, and 6 bases lay in between. CDR3 loop: CASSFGFYEQYF. In DNA form, the CDR3 reads TGTGCCAGCAGCTTTGGGTTCTACGAGCAGTACTTC.

This clone was counted only a few times. This rearrangement joins TRBV10-3 to TRBJ2-7, with TRBD1 as a possible D gene (6 bases). This CDR3 has 16 residues. Germline V lookup: CDR1 ENHRY, CDR2 SYGVKD. V was pared by 3 bases and J by 2 bases, with 17 bases between. This CDR3 is CAISEVGTTFTYEQYF. CDR3 DNA: TGTGCCATCAGTGAAGTGGGGACAACGTTTACCTACGAGCAGTACTTC.

V and J are TRBV27 and TRBJ2-7, with 12 bases fitting TRBD1. Losses at the gene ends were 7 bases for V and 5 bases for J; bases not matched to a gene: 9. The CDR3 length is 15 residues. Germline assignment: CDR1 MNHEY and CDR2 SMNVEV (reference sequence). For the CDR3, the DNA is TGTGCCAGCACTCCAGACCGGGACAGGGGGCACGAGCAGTACTTC. It is translated as CASTPDRDRGHEQYF.

The chain carries TRBV29-1 and TRBJ1-1; D perhaps matches TRBD1 (5 bases). The CDR3 runs to 13 residues. CDR1 and CDR2 (germline): SQVTM, ANQGSEA. V was pared by 4 bases and J by 4 bases, with 13 bases between. CDR3 sequence reads: CSVVVGPGTEAFF. Here the CDR3 DNA reads TGCAGCGTTGTCGTGGGGCCGGGCACTGAAGCTTTCTTT.

This clone was observed a single time. This sample also contains other DNA sequences that code for the same CDR3. The chain recombines TRBV5-1 with TRBJ1-1; D is undetermined. With 0 bases removed from V and 2 bases from J, the gap between germline ends came to 8 bases. Germline V gene data show CDR1 as SGHRS and CDR2 as YFSETQ. CDR3 size: 14 residues. CDR3 region: CASSLALGNTEAFF. CDR3 nucleotide sequence: TGCGCCAGCAGCTTGGCCCTGGGAAACACTGAAGCTTTCTTT.

This chain connects TRBV7-9 to TRBJ2-5; D is uncertain. CDR3 length: 15 residues. Trimming shortened V by 1 base and J by 4 bases, and 13 bases separated the two germline ends. Germline V gene lookup returns CDR1 SEHNR and CDR2 FQNEAQ (reference sequence). CDR3 sequence reads: CASSLGQMYGETQYF. The CDR3 nucleotides read TGTGCCAGCAGCTTAGGCCAGATGTACGGAGAGACCCAGTACTTC.

The V gene is TRBV23-1, the J gene TRBJ2-5; TRBD2 is a possible D gene (5 bases). TRBV23-1 is reported as an ORF; its role is uncertain. The CDR3 spans 17 residues. V was trimmed by 4 bases and J by 2 bases, leaving 20 bases between them. The DNA for the CDR3 is TGCGCCAGCAGTCCCTTTCGGGGAGAGACGTGGCAAGAGACCCAGTACTTC. This translates into CASSPFRGETWQETQYF.

A few counts support this clone. The chain recombines TRBV5-5 with TRBJ2-1, with D possibly being TRBD2 (6 bases). V was shortened by 0 bases and J by 4 bases, with 11 bases between the two germline ends. CDR1 and CDR2 from the germline V gene are SGHKS and YYEKEE (reference sequence). The CDR3 loop spans 15 amino acids. The CDR3, as DNA: TGTGCCAGCAGCTTGGTAACTAGCTATTACAATGAGCAGTTCTTC. The encoded protein is CASSLVTSYYNEQFF.

The rearrangement joins TRBV28 to TRBJ1-2; 8 bases match TRBD1. The V segment lost 2 bases and the J segment 0 bases; nucleotides outside the gene matches: 5. There are 16 residues in the CDR3. CDR1 MDHEN and CDR2 SYDVKM come from the germline V gene. The CDR3 spells CASSLTGGSSNYGYTF. The DNA of the CDR3 is TGTGCCAGCAGTTTAACAGGGGGGAGTTCTAACTATGGCTACACCTTC.

As concerns this clone: Sequence at one end of the junction differs from germline and may be a read error. The chain recombines TRBV28 with TRBJ2-7; D gene unclear. The CDR3 runs to 14 residues. CDR1 is MDHEN, CDR2 SYDVKM, per germline. DNA for the CDR3: TGTGCCAGCAGGTTATCCGGACCGAGCTACGAGCAGTACTTC. It codes for CASRLSGPSYEQYF. The whole variable domain, remainder taken from reference TRBV28 and TRBJ2-7, is DVKVTQSSRYLVKRTGEKVFLECVQDMDHENMFWYRQDPGLGLRLIYFSYDVKMKEKGDIPEGYSVSREKKERFSLILESASTNQTSMYLCASRLSGPSYEQYFGPGTRLTVT.

The chain carries TRBV5-1 and TRBJ2-7; D is unclear. Germline V gives CDR1 SGHRS, CDR2 YFSETQ. The V end was cut by 4 bases, the J end by 3 bases, with 17 bases between. This CDR3 contains 15 residues. CDR3 coding DNA: TGCGCCAGCAGCCCATGGGCTCAGGCCCACTACGAGCAGTACTTC. This sequence encodes CASSPWAQAHYEQYF.